Below, one T cell receptor beta chain is given with its context. Its cognate antigen has yet to be identified. No per-base quality is available; no much larger clone lies one base away. These data originate in a study of blood T cell repertoires in COVID-19 (dated by TCRdb to the early 2020s). Study-level background: The collaborator samples originated in the United States, Italy and Spain and spanned the acute and convalescent phases of COVID-19. The material from the prospective study consisted of cDNA or gDNA derived from T cells, B-cell-depleted T cells, or PBMCs. Deeply sampled blood TCRbeta repertoires from subjects exposed to, actively infected with, or recovered from COVID-19 were included in the dataset. The repertoires were made available in a free public database intended to serve as a resource for research on the immune response to SARS-CoV-2. Samples were obtained from the ongoing ImmuneRACE study (first 160 participants) and from roughly 1,300 subjects provided by 6 global collaborators. A de-identified subject ID, COVID-19 status, age in years and sex were almost always included in the sample metadata. HLA class I and class II types, where available, came from metadata supplied by the sample provider rather than from assay-based typing. Paper-wide results and their limitations: Clinical and demographic metadata were provided uncurated, with the amount varying by source and participant.

At one collaborating source in Seattle, patients were enrolled during active infection and were followed longitudinally through the course of disease. The collaborating institutions used their own protocols to collect whole blood in K2EDTA tubes. For TCRbeta analysis, collaborators shipped samples as frozen whole blood, isolated PBMCs, or DNA extracted from either of those sample types. As encoded in the germline V gene, CDR1 is MNHEY while CDR2 is SVGAGI. Ends trimmed: V by 6 bases, J by 6 bases; bases unmatched to a gene: 7. The CDR3 covers 13 residues, taking in both the cysteine and the phenylalanine. Of all the DNA, just the CDR3 is kept, 39 bases in frame from base 1. TCRbeta CDR3 regions were amplified from genomic DNA using the immunoSEQ Assay, a bias-controlled multiplex PCR. As for the original processing: The number of nucleated cells in each sample was estimated by amplification of reference gene primers within the assay. To quantify the absolute abundance of each unique TCRbeta CDR3 rearrangement, sequence reads were collapsed and filtered. For each sample, productive Simpson clonality was calculated as the square root of Simpson's diversity index across productive rearrangements. Here the immuneACCESS table is served through TCRdb, limited to in-frame sequences with V and J called. Missing clones are a known gap in these copies; in checked studies unresolved V genes cover under half, and the rest lacks a known reason. Clone size and the V and J calls come from that table; the DNA yielded D and trimming. The sample table holds almost 200,000 clones, of which roughly 80% were seen once. The ten largest clones add up to around 0.93% of the sample.

The sequencing sample was made of peripheral blood. This receptor was obtained from a man aged 55 to 70 with COVID-19, enrolled during active disease. The rearrangement joined TRBV6-5 to TRBJ2-7; a stretch of 8 junction bases matches TRBD1. For the CDR3, the sequence is CASRTTGDGEQYF. Read as DNA, the sequence is TGTGCCAGCAGGACGACAGGGGACGGCGAGCAGTACTTC.